The source of this TCR beta chain is a study of blood T cell repertoires in COVID-19. Whole-study context: Acute-phase and convalescent COVID-19 samples originated in the United States, Italy and Spain. T cells, B-cell-depleted T cells, or PBMCs supplied cDNA or gDNA.

Generated by immunoSEQ multiplex PCR, the TCRdb table keeps only in-frame clones and is missing some. The data contain 100,000 to 150,000 clones, roughly 89% of them singletons. Germline V CDR1 and CDR2: SGHDT, YYEEEE. After removal of 6 bases from V and 4 bases from J, the junction contained 14 bases not matched to a gene. The CDR3 is made up of 16 amino acids. V is TRBV5-6 and J is TRBJ2-5; 8 nucleotides match TRBD2. The sequence was obtained from a man aged 55 to 69 with COVID-19, enrolled during active disease. Material: peripheral blood. This CDR3 is CASTRPGGTPAETQYF. In DNA, the CDR3 is TGTGCCAGCACCCGACCGGGGGGGACGCCGGCAGAGACCCAGTACTTC.